This TCR beta chain was sequenced for a study of cytomegalovirus exposure and HLA in healthy donors. This CDR3 contains 14 residues. The V and J ends lost 4 bases and 0 bases respectively, with 7 bases between them. Looked up from germline, CDR1 is SGHRS and CDR2 is YFSETQ. PCR primers comprised 60 Vbeta and 13 Jbeta primers. The data were produced by immunoSEQ multiplex PCR, yet TCRdb's version contains in-frame clones alone and is incomplete. The sample holds approximately 93,000 clones; 79% are singletons and the top ten take around 3.5%. Points from the study as a whole: Earlier analysis found most TCR beta V segments productive about 90% or about 30% of the time. Fewer N-insertions than the approximately 700-donor mean were reportedly shown by an Asian-associated ancestry cluster in a later analysis. TCR beta V- and J-gene trimming was later associated with a missense DCLRE1C variant.

Of note for this clone: No antigen is known for it.

The sequencing sample was made of PBMCs. The clonotype originates from a male donor in good health and CMV-seropositive. The rearrangement uses TRBV5-1 and TRBJ1-4, with D uncertain. The CDR3 DNA is TGCGCCAGCAGCCTGGGTACAACTAATGAAAAACTGTTTTTT. Translating gives CASSLGTTNEKLFF.